The clone carrying this T cell receptor (beta chain) occurred many times. Antigen unknown. Trimming took off 6 bases at V and 4 bases at J, with 15 bases between the two ends. Germline CDR1 reads DFQATT; CDR2 reads SNEGSKA (reference sequence). The length of the CDR3 is 13 residues. Time point specified: persistent/refractory GD, antithyroid drugs over 5 years with positive TRAb. TCR sequences were obtained from RNA taken from PBMCs. As collected, the peripheral blood samples measured roughly 10 milliliters each and went into EDTA tubes. CDR3 regions were amplified by Arm-PCR using iRepertoire HTBI primers to build TCR beta libraries. Authors' methods: Identification of gene segments yielded some 60 TRBV and more than eleven TRBJ across samples. TCRdb reprocessed the multiplex PCR reads via MiXCR and lists one record per CDR3 protein. In this record, the V and J calls reflect TCRdb's handling and not the investigators' own analysis. This table has 310,000 or so distinct CDR3 sequences, about 18% appearing once.

The data originate from a study of regulatory T cells in long-lasting Graves disease. The study, taken as a whole, reports: Favored gene segments in persistent disease were TRBV28, TRBJ1-2 and TRBJ2-5.

This TCR was recovered from a female donor with Graves disease. The sample consisted of peripheral blood mononuclear cells (PBMCs), taken when the disease was refractory, from a patient treated with antithyroid drugs. The rearrangement uses TRBV20-1 and TRBJ1-2; D possibly corresponds to TRBD1 (6 bases). The chain's CDR3 is CSAPGAYSYGYTF. CDR3 DNA sequence: TGCAGTGCCCCGGGGGCCTACAGCTATGGCTACACCTTC.